The table lists the clone carrying this T cell receptor (beta chain) with a count of one. This CDR3 comprises 16 residues. The germline gives CDR1 SQVTM, CDR2 ANQGSEA. V was clipped by 3 bases and J by 2 bases; unmatched bases: 4. Clones were sequenced by immunoSEQ multiplex PCR, and TCRdb holds only the in-frame ones, with some missing. The table has some 140,000 clones, around 80% seen once. The data are from a study of blood T cell repertoires in COVID-19. About the research overall: From T cells, B-cell-depleted T cells, or PBMCs came the material, which was cDNA or gDNA.

J is TRBJ2-3 and V is TRBV29-1; 14 bases map to TRBD2. Sequenced material: peripheral blood. This receptor was taken from a man aged 60 to 69 who had recovered from COVID-19. The CDR3 protein is CSVDRGLAGVTDTQYF. The CDR3 DNA reads TGCAGCGTTGACCGGGGACTAGCGGGGGTCACAGATACGCAGTATTTT.